This T cell receptor beta chain was sequenced in a study of T cells in Graves' hyperthyroidism and ophthalmopathy. Thyroid ultrasound, orbital computed tomography, clinical symptoms, and serum thyroxine and TRAb underpinned diagnoses. There are many counts of this clonotype. TCR beta CDR3 regions were amplified from RNA transcripts. When the TCR CDR3 underwent first-round RT-PCR, the HTBI primer set was used. TCRdb fed the multiplex PCR reads into MiXCR, producing one record per CDR3 protein. The sample has approximately 710,000 distinct CDR3 sequences, roughly 17% seen once. V shed 0 bases, J shed 7 bases, and the junction held 10 bases outside the gene matches. Per germline, CDR1 SGHTA and CDR2 FQGTGA. CDR3 length: 17 residues.

This sequence was found in a man aged 45 to 65 with Graves' hyperthyroidism. This chain links TRBV7-3 with TRBJ2-1; 9 bases are a match to TRBD2. Material: blood. The CDR3 nucleotides read TGTGCCAGCAGCTTAACTTTCGGCGCTAGCGGGAAGAATGAGCAGTTCTTC. It specifies CASSLTFGASGKNEQFF.